The 22 T cell receptor beta chains reported below all come from one sample, sequenced in a study of blood T cell repertoires in COVID-19. Sequencing used immunoSEQ multiplex PCR; TCRdb keeps in-frame clones, though not all of them. The table has some 87,000 clones, around 80% seen once. The sequencing sample was made of peripheral blood. All receptors derive from an elderly woman with active or convalescent COVID-19.

The chain employs TRBV4-3 and TRBJ2-2, with 7 nucleotides matching TRBD1. Germline V gene data show CDR1 as LGHNA and CDR2 as YSLEER. With 3 bases clipped from V and 0 bases from J, the junction kept 4 bases outside the gene matches. This CDR3 region has 16 residues. The CDR3 DNA follows: TGCGCCAGCAGCCAGGGACAGATGTCGAACACCGGGGAGCTGTTTTTT. Protein sequence: CASSQGQMSNTGELFF.

The chain has TRBV18 and TRBJ1-2, with D tentatively TRBD1 (5 bases). Germline V CDR1 and CDR2: KGHSH, LQKENI. The V gene lost 3 bases and the J gene lost 2 bases, with 10 bases spanning the gap. This CDR3 has 14 amino acids. CDR3 protein: CASSPDSFNYGYTF. The CDR3 DNA follows: TGTGCCAGCTCACCTGACAGTTTCAACTATGGCTACACCTTC.

The rearrangement links TRBV6-5 to TRBJ1-2; TRBD1 is a possible D gene (5 bases). From germline, CDR1 is MNHEY and CDR2 SVGAGI. This CDR3 contains 13 residues. Trimming stripped 7 bases from V and 2 bases from J, with 11 bases between. CDR3: CASKLRANYGYTF. The CDR3 DNA reads as TGTGCCAGCAAGCTCAGGGCCAACTATGGCTACACCTTC.

The count of this clone is one. V usage is TRBV28 and J usage is TRBJ1-5; D gene uncertain. CDR3 size: 14 residues. V lost 7 bases, J lost 5 bases, and 15 bases lay in between. The V gene's germline CDR1 is MDHEN and CDR2 SYDVKM. The CDR3 loop is CASTDSRGDQPQHF. CDR3 bases: TGTGCCAGCACCGATTCACGGGGAGATCAGCCCCAGCATTTT.

The chain is built from TRBV30 and TRBJ1-2; TRBD1 agrees at 9 bases. CDR1 GTSNPN and CDR2 SVGIG come from the germline V gene (reference sequence). This CDR3 has 14 residues. Trimming took 2 bases from V and 6 from J; bases not matched to a gene: 7. The CDR3 here is CAWSFGQGTHGYTF. CDR3 bases: TGTGCCTGGAGTTTTGGACAGGGGACCCATGGCTACACCTTC.

The chain couples TRBV27 to TRBJ1-2, with D maybe TRBD1 (5 bases). V was clipped by 7 bases and J by 6 bases, with 21 bases between them. Germline V gene lookup returns CDR1 MNHEY and CDR2 SMNVEV (reference sequence). The CDR3 length is 15 residues. The CDR3 coding sequence is TGTGCCAGCACCCAGAGGTCTGGGGCCGGCAATGGCTACACCTTC. Protein: CASTQRSGAGNGYTF.

The chain couples TRBV7-2 to TRBJ2-5, with TRBD1 as a possible D gene (7 bases). The CDR3 totals 15 residues. The V gene's germline CDR1 is SGHTA and CDR2 FQGNSA. Trimming pared 1 base from V and 4 bases from J, leaving 13 bases between. CDR3 nucleotide sequence: TGTGCCAGCAGCTTAGGTCAGGGGGGAGGAGAGACCCAGTACTTC. Protein: CASSLGQGGGETQYF.

About this clone: The junction departs from the called germline gene at one end, perhaps through a read error. The V gene is TRBV7-7, the J gene TRBJ2-1, with D possibly being TRBD2 (5 bases). Germline assignment: CDR1 SSHAT and CDR2 FNYEAQ (reference sequence). This CDR3 region has 13 residues. The CDR3 nucleotides are TGTGCTAGCAGCCGTAGCGTGTTCGATGAGCAGTTCTTC. Encoded protein: CASSRSVFDEQFF.

V gene TRBV27 combines with J gene TRBJ1-1; no firm D call. This CDR3 spans 14 amino acids. CDR1 and CDR2 (germline): MNHEY, SMNVEV (reference sequence). Trimming stripped 6 bases from V and 0 bases from J, with 11 bases between. The CDR3 sequence: CASRSHSLNTEAFF. DNA for the CDR3: TGTGCCAGCAGGTCCCACAGCCTGAACACTGAAGCTTTCTTT.

The chain combines TRBV19 with TRBJ2-2, with TRBD1 matching 9 bases. CDR1 LNHDA and CDR2 SQIVND come from the germline V gene (reference sequence). The CDR3 loop spans 17 amino acids. J lost 7 bases, V lost 3 bases, and 12 bases had no gene match. The CDR3 DNA reads TGTGCCAGTAGTATTTCGGGGACAGGGCTTTACATCGGGGAGCTGTTTTTT. It translates to CASSISGTGLYIGELFF.

The V and J genes are TRBV6-2 or TRBV6-3 and TRBJ1-1; tentative D call: TRBD1 (5 bases). The V gene's germline CDR1 is MNHEY and CDR2 SVGEGT. Trimming pared 0 bases from V and 2 bases from J, leaving 13 bases between. The CDR3 is 16 residues long. CDR3 in amino acids: CASSYSEGRVNTEAFF. The CDR3 DNA reads as TGTGCCAGCAGTTACTCGGAGGGGAGAGTTAACACTGAAGCTTTCTTT.

CDR3 protein: CASSQVQTNTEAFF. For the CDR3, the DNA is TGTGCCAGCAGTCAGGTCCAGACGAACACTGAAGCTTTCTTT. The chain combines TRBV27 with TRBJ1-1; no clear D gene. The V end was cut by 5 bases, the J end by 1 base, with 11 bases between. Germline V lookup: CDR1 MNHEY, CDR2 SMNVEV (reference sequence). The CDR3 covers 14 residues.

The gene calls are TRBV7-2 and TRBJ1-6; D may be TRBD1 (6 bases). With 3 bases removed from V and 8 bases from J, the gap between germline ends came to 14 bases. The CDR3 extends over 15 amino acids. Germline CDR1 is SGHTA and CDR2 is FQGNSA. Here the CDR3 reads CASSFTGMSDSPLHF. In nucleotides, the CDR3 is TGTGCCAGCAGCTTCACAGGGATGTCAGATTCACCCCTCCACTTT.

The CDR3, as DNA: TGCAGCGTGAGGACTAGCGGGGCGGCGGATACGCAGTATTTT. Protein: CSVRTSGAADTQYF. The gene calls are TRBV29-1 and TRBJ2-3; TRBD2 aligns across 12 bases. The CDR3 is 14 amino acids. Germline V gene lookup returns CDR1 SQVTM and CDR2 ANQGSEA. J lost 6 bases, V lost 6 bases, and 7 bases had no gene match.

The gene calls are TRBV7-9 and TRBJ1-1; no firm D call. The V end was cut by 0 bases, the J end by 8 bases, with 13 bases between. The CDR3 contains 14 residues. Per germline, CDR1 SEHNR and CDR2 FQNEAQ (reference sequence). CDR3 sequence: CASSLAGRIGEAFF. The DNA of the CDR3 is TGTGCCAGCAGCTTAGCTGGCAGGATTGGCGAAGCTTTCTTT.

This chain joins TRBV10-3 and TRBJ1-5, with 9 bases identical to TRBD1. Germline V gene lookup returns CDR1 ENHRY and CDR2 SYGVKD. CDR3 length equals 15 residues. Trimming cost V 0 bases and J 4 bases; bases outside gene matches: 1. CDR3 protein: CAISESGQGNQPQHF. CDR3 sequence (DNA): TGTGCCATCAGTGAGTCGGGACAGGGTAATCAGCCCCAGCATTTT.

The chain links TRBV28 to TRBJ1-5; the match to TRBD1 covers 10 bases. CDR1 is MDHEN, CDR2 SYDVKM, per germline. This CDR3 comprises 20 residues. V lost 4 bases and J lost 2; bases outside the gene matches: 17. CDR3 coding DNA: TGTGCCAGCAGTTATCCGGGGACAGGGGTGGTGGTTGGAGGCAATCAGCCCCAGCATTTT. This gives the protein CASSYPGTGVVVGGNQPQHF.

The CDR3, as DNA: TGTGCCATCAGTGACCCGGGACAGGGGGCAGAAAAACTGTTTTTT. The encoded protein is CAISDPGQGAEKLFF. The chain combines TRBV10-3 with TRBJ1-4; 12 bases align to TRBD1. The germline V gene has CDR1 ENHRY and CDR2 SYGVKD. This CDR3 is 15 amino acids long. After removal of 3 bases from V and 8 bases from J, the junction contained 4 bases not matched to a gene.

V usage is TRBV10-1 and J usage is TRBJ1-3, with 7 bases that match TRBD1. J was trimmed by 2 bases and V by 2 bases; bases with no gene match: 12. This CDR3 contains 18 residues. Germline CDR1 WNHNN, CDR2 SYGVQD (reference sequence). CDR3 in DNA: TGCGCCAGCAGTGAGGTGAAGGACAGGCGGGCGACTGGAAACACCATATATTTT. Translated, it gives CASSEVKDRRATGNTIYF.

This chain connects TRBV6-5 to TRBJ1-2; 8 bases are a match to TRBD1. The CDR3 loop spans 15 amino acids. The J segment lost 1 base and the V segment lost 2 bases, leaving 3 bases of the junction unmatched. Germline loops: CDR1 MNHEY, CDR2 SVGAGI. The CDR3 region has the DNA TGTGCCAGCAGTTACGGGGGACAGGTTAACTATGGCTACACCTTC. It codes for CASSYGGQVNYGYTF.

V and J are TRBV7-9 and TRBJ2-1, with a weak D call TRBD1 (5 bases). This CDR3 is built from 16 residues. Germline CDR1 and CDR2: SEHNR and FQNEAQ (reference sequence). Trimming left V 0 bases short and J 7 bases short, with 16 bases between. CDR3 protein: CASSLAPGAGPNEQFF. As DNA, the CDR3 is TGTGCCAGCAGCTTAGCCCCTGGGGCAGGACCGAATGAGCAGTTCTTC.

CDR3 amino acids: CASSIFGTTGSNYGYTF. The CDR3 coding sequence is TGTGCCAGTAGTATCTTCGGGACGACAGGGTCCAACTATGGCTACACCTTC. The rearrangement joins TRBV19 to TRBJ1-2, with 7 bases matching TRBD1. The V gene end was trimmed by 3 bases and the J gene end by 2 bases; junction bases not matched to a gene: 12. The length of the CDR3 is 17 residues. The germline V gene encodes CDR1 LNHDA and CDR2 SQIVND (reference sequence).